Shown below are 23 T cell receptor beta chains from a single sample sequenced in a study of cytomegalovirus exposure and HLA in healthy donors. The PCR was carried out with 60 Vbeta primers and 13 Jbeta primers. This table comes from immunoSEQ multiplex PCR, and its TCRdb copy is limited to in-frame clones, with some not included. The sample holds approximately 110,000 clones; around 74% are singletons and the top ten take 1% to 1.5%. The sample taken for sequencing was PBMCs. These receptors were obtained from a man between 35 and 55 years old in good health and CMV-seronegative.

This clone was counted a few times. V gene TRBV28 combines with J gene TRBJ2-7; perhaps TRBD2 as D (7 bases). This CDR3 has 16 residues. From germline, CDR1 is MDHEN and CDR2 SYDVKM. V shed 6 bases and J shed 3 bases, with 21 bases lying between them. DNA of the CDR3: TGTGCCAGCAGCCCCGTGGGAGGGGGGGCTAACTACGAGCAGTACTTC. Translation gives CASSPVGGGANYEQYF.

This clone was observed a few times. V is TRBV5-8 and J is TRBJ1-5, with a tentative D call TRBD1 (5 bases). CDR3 length: 14 amino acids. Trimming removed 1 base from V and 4 bases from J, with 9 bases in between. The germline gives CDR1 SGHTS, CDR2 YDEGEE. CDR3 amino acids: CASSLSGRNQPQHF. The CDR3 nucleotides read TGTGCCAGCAGCTTGTCAGGGAGGAATCAGCCCCAGCATTTT.

The chain is built from TRBV19 and TRBJ2-2; D uncertain. Germline V gene data show CDR1 as LNHDA and CDR2 as SQIVND (reference sequence). Between the trimmed V and J ends, which lost 5 bases and 5 bases, there was a span of 9 bases. CDR3 length equals 13 residues. This chain's CDR3 is CASSPRWTGELFF. The CDR3 DNA reads as TGTGCCAGTAGTCCCCGGTGGACCGGGGAGCTGTTTTTT.

This clone was seen once. The chain couples TRBV18 to TRBJ1-4, with TRBD1 identical over 7 bases. The V gene end was trimmed by 6 bases and the J gene end by 12 bases; junction bases not matched to a gene: 7. CDR3 length: 12 residues. Germline CDR1 is KGHSH and CDR2 is LQKENI. The CDR3 DNA follows: TGTGCCAGCTCGCCAAACAGGGGAGAACTGTTTTTT. Protein: CASSPNRGELFF. The full variable domain, with the rest looked up from reference TRBV18 and TRBJ1-4, is NAGVMQNPRHLVRRRGQEARLRCSPMKGHSHVYWYRQLPEEGLKFMVYLQKENIIDESGMPKERFSAEFPKEGPSILRIQQVVRGDSAAYFCASSPNRGELFFGSGTQLSVL.

V and J are TRBV5-1 and TRBJ1-2; 10 bases align to TRBD1. This CDR3 has 16 amino acids. V lost 0 bases and J lost 0; bases outside the gene matches: 2. From germline, CDR1 is SGHRS and CDR2 YFSETQ. CDR3 in amino acids: CASSLGGTGANYGYTF. The CDR3, as DNA: TGCGCCAGCAGCTTGGGAGGGACAGGGGCTAACTATGGCTACACCTTC.

The chain uses TRBV10-3 and TRBJ1-1, with a possible D match to TRBD1 (6 bases). V lost 1 base and J lost 4, with 13 bases in between. Germline CDR1 reads ENHRY; CDR2 reads SYGVKD. CDR3 length equals 15 residues. The DNA for the CDR3 is TGTGCCATCAGTGAGTTGGACAGCCGACCCACTGAAGCTTTCTTT. The encoded protein is CAISELDSRPTEAFF.

CDR3 in DNA: TGTGCCAGTAGGGATCAGGGGGCGCGTGGCTACACCTTC. This translates into CASRDQGARGYTF. The genes are TRBV19 and TRBJ1-2, with 8 nucleotides matching TRBD1. Germline CDR1 LNHDA, CDR2 SQIVND (reference sequence). CDR3 length: 13 residues. Germline trimming cut 6 bases from V and 7 bases from J; bases unmatched to any gene: 7.

DNA for the CDR3: TGTGCCAGCAGGCCGGGGACTAGCGGGAGCAATGAGCAGTTCTTC. Encoded protein: CASRPGTSGSNEQFF. The J gene is TRBJ2-1, the V gene TRBV6-6; 14 nucleotides match TRBD2. Unmatched junction bases numbered 4, after V lost 6 bases and J lost 6 bases. This CDR3 region has 15 residues. From germline, CDR1 is MNHNY and CDR2 SVGAGI (reference sequence).

There are many counts of this clone. The genes are TRBV7-2 and TRBJ2-1; the match to TRBD2 covers 10 bases. Trimming cost V 5 bases and J 5 bases; bases outside gene matches: 3. CDR1 SGHTA and CDR2 FQGNSA come from the germline V gene. CDR3 size: 14 residues. The CDR3 loop is CASSLSGRHNEQFF. CDR3 DNA sequence: TGTGCCAGCAGCCTTAGCGGGAGGCACAATGAGCAGTTCTTC.

This sequence joins TRBV18 and TRBJ2-2, with 8 positions matching TRBD1. CDR1 is KGHSH, CDR2 LQKENI, per germline. V gave up 1 base and J gave up 6 bases; unmatched junction bases: 13. The CDR3 is made up of 18 amino acids. For the CDR3, the DNA is TGTGCCAGCTCACCACGAACTACGGACAGGGATAGTGCCGGGGAGCTGTTTTTT. Translated: CASSPRTTDRDSAGELFF.

This chain connects TRBV7-2 to TRBJ2-2, with no clear D. The CDR3 length is 16 residues. CDR1 is SGHTA, CDR2 FQGNSA, per germline. V was cut by 1 base and J by 0 bases, with 9 bases left in between. CDR3 sequence: CASSLGLPANTGELFF. As DNA, the CDR3 is TGTGCCAGCAGCTTAGGTTTGCCAGCGAACACCGGGGAGCTGTTTTTT.

The chain combines TRBV7-9 with TRBJ2-3, with 10 bases fitting TRBD2. Germline-derived CDR1 and CDR2 are SEHNR and FQNEAQ (reference sequence). With V trimmed by 7 bases and J by 5 bases, 15 bases remained unmatched. The CDR3 sequence is 17 residues long. This CDR3 is CASTKSAKLAGLDTQYF. CDR3 bases: TGTGCCAGCACCAAATCGGCGAAACTAGCGGGATTAGATACGCAGTATTTT.

The sample holds a few counts of this clone. CDR3 amino acids: CASSPYWTGANQPQHF. Written as DNA, the CDR3 is TGTGCCAGCAGTCCCTATTGGACAGGGGCCAATCAGCCCCAGCATTTT. This sequence joins TRBV27 and TRBJ1-5, with 9 bases identical to TRBD1. This CDR3 region has 16 residues. Trimming removed 5 bases from V and 3 bases from J; junction bases left unmatched: 8. Germline V gene data show CDR1 as MNHEY and CDR2 as SMNVEV (reference sequence).

The rearrangement uses TRBV6-1 and TRBJ1-1; D unclear. V dropped 2 bases and J dropped 5 bases, with 9 bases sitting between them. Germline V CDR1 and CDR2: MNHNS, SASEGT. The CDR3 sequence is 13 residues long. The CDR3, as DNA: TGTGCCAGCAGTGAATTTTCTGAGACTGAAGCTTTCTTT. It is translated as CASSEFSETEAFF.

This sequence joins TRBV29-1 and TRBJ1-5; a possible D gene is TRBD1 (5 bases). Trimming took off 4 bases at V and 3 bases at J, with 13 bases between the two ends. Germline lookup yields CDR1 SQVTM and CDR2 ANQGSEA. The CDR3 runs to 14 residues. DNA for the CDR3: TGCAGCGTTGCTACCCAGGGCCCCAATCAGCCCCAGCATTTT. Protein: CSVATQGPNQPQHF.

The rearrangement links TRBV7-3 to TRBJ2-3; D not resolved. The CDR3 runs 13 residues. V was shortened by 5 bases and J by 4 bases, with 10 bases between the two germline ends. Germline CDR1 reads SGHTA; CDR2 reads FQGTGA. In DNA, the CDR3 is TGTGCCAGCAGCCCAGTACGTTCAGATACGCAGTATTTT. Protein product: CASSPVRSDTQYF.

The chain links TRBV5-1 to TRBJ2-5; TRBD2 aligns across 13 bases. The J call may be wrong; the DNA end is better matched by TRBJ2-7. In germline, CDR1 is SGHRS, CDR2 YFSETQ. The CDR3 has 15 residues. CDR3 DNA: TGCGCCAGCAGCCTCCAGGGGACTAGCGGGGCCGAGCAGTACTTC. Residues: CASSLQGTSGAEQYF.

This rearrangement joins TRBV4-1 to TRBJ1-3; D gene ambiguous. Trimming pared 0 bases from V and 2 bases from J, leaving 8 bases between. The V gene's germline CDR1 is MGHRA and CDR2 YSYEKL. There are 15 residues in the CDR3. Here the CDR3 DNA reads TGCGCCAGCAGCCAAGATCCATTCACTGGAAACACCATATATTTT. Residues: CASSQDPFTGNTIYF.

This clone was recorded once. The rearrangement joins TRBV5-6 to TRBJ2-7; maybe TRBD1 (5 bases). CDR1 and CDR2 from the germline V gene are SGHDT and YYEEEE. Trimming removed 0 bases at V and 2 bases at J, with 9 bases between. This CDR3 contains 14 residues. DNA for the CDR3: TGTGCCAGCAGCTTGGGCGGACAAACCTACGAGCAGTACTTC. This translates into CASSLGGQTYEQYF. Complete variable domain (other parts from reference TRBV5-6 and TRBJ2-7): DAGVTQSPTHLIKTRGQQVTLRCSPKSGHDTVSWYQQALGQGPQFIFQYYEEEERQRGNFPDRFSGHQFPNYSSELNVNALLLGDSALYLCASSLGGQTYEQYFGPGTRLTVT.

The chain is built from TRBV11-3 and TRBJ2-1; the match to TRBD2 covers 14 bases. There are 15 residues in the CDR3. CDR1 is SGHNT and CDR2 is YENEEA in the germline V gene. V lost 1 base and J lost 7; bases outside the gene matches: 0. CDR3 loop: CASSLGTSGGNEQFF. In DNA, the CDR3 is TGTGCCAGCAGCTTAGGGACTAGCGGGGGGAATGAGCAGTTCTTC.

V and J are TRBV10-3 and TRBJ1-2; 8 bases fit TRBD1. Per germline, CDR1 ENHRY and CDR2 SYGVKD. This CDR3 region has 16 residues. V lost 3 bases to trimming and J lost 2 bases; unmatched junction nucleotides: 8. CDR3 sequence reads: CAISDPGQGANYGYTF. The DNA for the CDR3 is TGTGCCATCAGTGACCCCGGACAGGGAGCCAACTATGGCTACACCTTC.

The chain joins TRBV5-8 to TRBJ1-5; 7 bases map to TRBD1. Germline V gives CDR1 SGHTS, CDR2 YDEGEE. The CDR3 sequence is 17 residues long. V was pared by 0 bases and J by 3 bases, with 9 bases of the junction left unmatched. The CDR3 loop is CASSLDDRARVNQPQHF. CDR3 DNA sequence: TGTGCCAGCAGCTTGGATGACAGGGCAAGGGTCAATCAGCCCCAGCATTTT.

The chain carries TRBV30 and TRBJ1-2; D gene uncertain. The CDR3 has 10 residues. In germline, CDR1 is GTSNPN, CDR2 SVGIG (reference sequence). Between the trimmed V and J ends, which lost 2 bases and 7 bases, there was a span of 5 bases. The CDR3 coding sequence is TGTGCCTGGAGTCACGGTGGCTACACCTTC. This sequence encodes CAWSHGGYTF.